The 31 T cell receptor beta chains given below trace back to one sample, sequenced in a study of blood T cell repertoires in COVID-19. Produced via immunoSEQ multiplex PCR; TCRdb's table is partial and in-frame only. The data contain about 79,000 clones, around 89% of them singletons. Source material: peripheral blood. The receptors here all came from a man aged 70 or older with active or convalescent COVID-19.

CDR3 region: CASSRAVQNTEAFF. The DNA of the CDR3 is TGTGCCAGCTCACGGGCAGTGCAAAACACTGAAGCTTTCTTT. The chain employs TRBV18 and TRBJ1-1; D not certain. Germline values: CDR1 KGHSH, CDR2 LQKENI. The CDR3 length is 14 residues. Trimming left V 4 bases short and J 2 bases short, with 11 bases between.

The chain carries TRBV29-1 and TRBJ1-2; a weak D match, TRBD1 (6 bases). The CDR3 totals 13 residues. Per the germline V gene, CDR1 is SQVTM and CDR2 is ANQGSEA. V was shortened by 5 bases and J by 8 bases, with 18 bases between the two germline ends. The CDR3 DNA is TGCAGCGTTATAGGGGGACATTTTTTCGGCTACACCTTC. It specifies CSVIGGHFFGYTF. Full variable domain (outside the CDR3, taken from reference TRBV29-1 and TRBJ1-2): SAVISQKPSRDICQRGTSLTIQCQVDSQVTMMFWYRQQPGQSLTLIATANQGSEATYESGFVIDKFPISRPNLTFSTLTVSNMSPEDSSIYLCSVIGGHFFGYTFGSGTRLTVV.

This clone was seen a few times. The V and J genes are TRBV11-2 and TRBJ1-3, with no clear D. V lost 6 bases and J lost 0, with 12 bases in between. CDR3 size: 15 residues. Germline CDR1 SGHAT, CDR2 FQNNGV. The CDR3 DNA reads as TGTGCCAGCAGTGGGAGCATCTACTCTGGAAACACCATATATTTT. Translating gives CASSGSIYSGNTIYF.

V gene TRBV6-1 combines with J gene TRBJ2-3; D might be TRBD2 (6 bases). V shed 1 base and J shed 7 bases, with 15 bases lying between them. The CDR3 consists of 15 residues. Germline V lookup: CDR1 MNHNS, CDR2 SASEGT. CDR3 nucleotide sequence: TGTGCCAGCAGTGAAGATCCAGGGAGGTCGAATACGCAGTATTTT. Translation: CASSEDPGRSNTQYF.

This clone was detected only a few times. The rearrangement links TRBV29-1 to TRBJ1-1; 8 positions match TRBD1. The V segment lost 4 bases and the J segment 7 bases; nucleotides outside the gene matches: 5. Per germline, CDR1 SQVTM and CDR2 ANQGSEA. The CDR3 totals 12 residues. CDR3 sequence (DNA): TGCAGCGTTGGGGACAGGCGGGGTGAAGCTTTCTTT. Translation gives CSVGDRRGEAFF.

CDR3 in amino acids: CASSYSIRGPGNTIYF. CDR3 DNA sequence: TGTGCCAGCAGTTACTCGATCAGGGGGCCTGGAAACACCATATATTTT. The chain recombines TRBV6-5 with TRBJ1-3, with 8 bases aligning to TRBD1. CDR1 and CDR2 from the germline V gene are MNHEY and SVGAGI. The trim removed 0 bases at V and 2 bases at J, leaving 3 bases unmatched. The CDR3 is 16 residues long.

The chain is built from TRBV6-5 and TRBJ2-7, with a possible D match to TRBD1 (6 bases). The ends were cut back, 6 bases at V and 0 bases at J, with 12 bases in the middle. CDR3 length: 14 amino acids. Germline V gene sequence: CDR1 MNHEY, CDR2 SVGAGI. Written as DNA, the CDR3 is TGTGCCAGCAGCCACAGGGACGGCTCCTACGAGCAGTACTTC. This gives the protein CASSHRDGSYEQYF.

This sequence joins TRBV11-2 and TRBJ2-1, with D unclear. The CDR3 sequence is 16 residues long. From germline, CDR1 is SGHAT and CDR2 FQNNGV. With 1 base removed from V and 0 bases from J, the gap between germline ends came to 10 bases. The CDR3 DNA is TGTGCCAGCAGCTTAGGTATCGATAGCTCCTACAATGAGCAGTTCTTC. This codes for CASSLGIDSSYNEQFF.

This rearrangement joins TRBV18 to TRBJ1-5, with 7 positions matching TRBD1. CDR1 KGHSH and CDR2 LQKENI come from the germline V gene. The CDR3 loop spans 13 amino acids. V was pared by 3 bases and J by 7 bases, with 3 bases of the junction left unmatched. CDR3 nucleotide sequence: TGTGCCAGCTCACCCCTACAGGGGCAGCCCCAGCATTTT. It translates to CASSPLQGQPQHF.

The chain couples TRBV24-1 to TRBJ2-1; D possibly corresponds to TRBD2 (6 bases). The V gene lost 5 bases and the J gene lost 4 bases, with 17 bases spanning the gap. This CDR3 is built from 16 residues. Germline CDR1 and CDR2: KGHDR and SFDVKD. The chain's CDR3 is CATSGGSGEHYNEQFF. The CDR3 region has the DNA TGTGCCACCAGTGGGGGTAGCGGAGAACATTACAATGAGCAGTTCTTC.

The chain carries TRBV29-1 and TRBJ1-1; D not certain. V was shortened by 0 bases and J by 11 bases, with 10 bases between the two germline ends. The CDR3 consists of 11 residues. CDR1 is SQVTM, CDR2 ANQGSEA, per germline. The DNA for the CDR3 is TGCAGCGTTGAAGATCGGGTTGAGGCTTTCTTT. This encodes CSVEDRVEAFF.

The chain carries TRBV6-5 and TRBJ1-3; weak D call: TRBD1 (6 bases). Germline CDR1 reads MNHEY; CDR2 reads SVGAGI. The V and J ends lost 6 bases and 2 bases respectively, with 11 bases between them. The CDR3 consists of 14 residues. CDR3 nucleotide sequence: TGTGCCAGCAGATCCGGGACAACTGGAAACACCATATATTTT. It yields the protein CASRSGTTGNTIYF.

V is TRBV7-3 and J is TRBJ1-2, with 11 positions matching TRBD1. V was pared by 5 bases and J by 2 bases, with 4 bases of the junction left unmatched. This CDR3 is built from 15 residues. Germline V gene data show CDR1 as SGHTA and CDR2 as FQGTGA. This chain's CDR3 is CASSPGTGGNYGYTF. In DNA form, the CDR3 reads TGTGCCAGCAGCCCAGGGACAGGGGGAAACTATGGCTACACCTTC.

This sequence joins TRBV24-1 and TRBJ1-1, with D uncertain. Trimming took 9 bases from V and 0 from J, leaving 16 bases between them. The germline V gene encodes CDR1 KGHDR and CDR2 SFDVKD. The length of the CDR3 is 15 residues. The CDR3 is CATASGDGMNTEAFF. CDR3 coding DNA: TGTGCCACCGCTTCCGGGGATGGAATGAACACTGAAGCTTTCTTT.

The rearrangement joins TRBV19 to TRBJ1-6, with D possibly matching TRBD1 (6 bases). Germline-derived CDR1 and CDR2 are LNHDA and SQIVND (reference sequence). V lost 3 bases and J 9 bases, leaving 15 bases between the germline ends. This CDR3 has 15 amino acids. The CDR3, as DNA: TGTGCCAGTAGTATCCCGGGACATCGCGGTTCACCCCTCCACTTT. Translating it yields CASSIPGHRGSPLHF.

The V call is TRBV7-4, the J call TRBJ2-1; a possible D gene is TRBD1 (6 bases). V was clipped by 5 bases and J by 1 base, with 9 bases between them. The germline V gene has CDR1 SGHVT and CDR2 SQSDAQ. The CDR3 sequence is 14 residues long. The CDR3 DNA is TGTGCCAGCAGCGGACAGCTATCCTACAATGAGCAGTTCTTC. The encoded protein is CASSGQLSYNEQFF.

This clone occurred a few times. This chain connects TRBV2 to TRBJ2-2, with 8 positions matching TRBD2. The CDR3 totals 16 residues. V gave up 3 bases and J gave up 1 base; unmatched junction bases: 4. Germline V lookup: CDR1 SNHLY, CDR2 FYNNEI. This CDR3 is CASSDPSGRNTGELFF. The CDR3 DNA follows: TGTGCCAGCAGTGATCCCAGCGGGAGGAACACCGGGGAGCTGTTTTTT.

The chain is built from TRBV7-2 and TRBJ1-1; a possible D gene is TRBD1 (6 bases). Trimming left V 6 bases short and J 13 bases short, with 21 bases between. Germline loops: CDR1 SGHTA, CDR2 FQGNSA. CDR3 size: 13 residues. DNA for the CDR3: TGTGCCAGCAGTATATTCGATAGGGCAGGGGTTTTCTTT. Translating it yields CASSIFDRAGVFF.

The chain links TRBV29-1 to TRBJ2-3; no firm D call. The CDR3 is 11 amino acids. The ends were cut back, 4 bases at V and 6 bases at J, with 8 bases in the middle. CDR1 and CDR2 (germline): SQVTM, ANQGSEA. CDR3: CSVAVGDTQYF. CDR3 DNA sequence: TGCAGCGTTGCGGTGGGCGATACGCAGTATTTT.

This chain joins TRBV7-2 and TRBJ2-3, with 8 bases that match TRBD2. V shed 2 bases, J shed 3 bases, and the junction held 7 bases outside the gene matches. The V gene's germline CDR1 is SGHTA and CDR2 FQGNSA. The CDR3 totals 16 residues. CDR3 nucleotide sequence: TGTGCCAGCAGCTTACTGTCGGGAGGGGCGACAGATACGCAGTATTTT. This gives the protein CASSLLSGGATDTQYF.

V usage is TRBV7-8 and J usage is TRBJ1-6, with 9 nucleotides matching TRBD1. The germline V gene encodes CDR1 SGHVS and CDR2 FQNEAQ. CDR3 size: 18 residues. Germline trimming cut 1 base from V and 13 bases from J; bases unmatched to any gene: 17. DNA for the CDR3: TGTGCCAGCAGCTTAGTCTCTGGGACGGACAGGGGAACAACGCCCCTCCACTTT. Translated: CASSLVSGTDRGTTPLHF.

This clone was observed a handful of times. The chain is built from TRBV27 and TRBJ2-7, with 7 bases aligning to TRBD2. Losses at the gene ends were 4 bases for V and 6 bases for J; bases not matched to a gene: 12. Germline V gene data show CDR1 as MNHEY and CDR2 as SMNVEV (reference sequence). CDR3 length: 15 residues. The CDR3 sequence: CASSSREAGRLEQYF. The CDR3 region has the DNA TGTGCCAGCAGTTCCCGTGAAGCGGGAAGGCTCGAGCAGTACTTC.

This clone has a handful of counts. The chain employs TRBV6-1 and TRBJ1-2; 8 positions match TRBD1. The germline V gene has CDR1 MNHNS and CDR2 SASEGT. This CDR3 is 16 amino acids long. The ends lost 4 bases at V and 2 bases at J; junction bases unmatched: 9. DNA of the CDR3: TGTGCCAGCAGTGTTAGCAGGGGGCTTCGGAACTATGGCTACACCTTC. It codes for CASSVSRGLRNYGYTF.

The CDR3 DNA reads as TGTGCCATCAGTGACCCTTTGCGGGGGGGATTTGAGCAGTTCTTC. Its protein is CAISDPLRGGFEQFF. The gene calls are TRBV10-3 and TRBJ2-1; TRBD2 matches 9 bases. Trimming cost V 3 bases and J 9 bases; bases outside gene matches: 9. Germline V gene lookup returns CDR1 ENHRY and CDR2 SYGVKD. This CDR3 contains 15 residues.

This clone was recorded once. The chain carries TRBV25-1 and TRBJ1-2, with 7 bases identical to TRBD1. This CDR3 contains 15 residues. Germline CDR1 is MGHDK and CDR2 is SYGVNS. V dropped 4 bases and J dropped 3; count of bases not matched to a gene: 8. The CDR3 sequence is CASSALDRPDYGYTF. The CDR3 region has the DNA TGTGCCAGCAGTGCCCTGGACAGGCCGGACTATGGCTACACCTTC.

This chain links TRBV5-1 with TRBJ1-4; weak D call: TRBD1 (6 bases). Trimming removed 4 bases at V and 7 bases at J, with 14 bases between. The germline V gene encodes CDR1 SGHRS and CDR2 YFSETQ. This CDR3 contains 14 residues. For the CDR3, the DNA is TGCGCCAGCAGCCCACAGGGTAGGGGTGAAAAACTGTTTTTT. Translating gives CASSPQGRGEKLFF. Full variable domain (rest looked up from reference TRBV5-1 and TRBJ1-4): KAGVTQTPRYLIKTRGQQVTLSCSPISGHRSVSWYQQTPGQGLQFLFEYFSETQRNKGNFPGRFSGRQFSNSRSEMNVSTLELGDSALYLCASSPQGRGEKLFFGSGTQLSVL.

The chain carries TRBV9 and TRBJ2-3, with 9 bases matching TRBD2. The CDR3 is made up of 15 amino acids. Losses at the gene ends were 4 bases for V and 2 bases for J; bases not matched to a gene: 5. CDR1 is SGDLS, CDR2 YYNGEE, per germline. The CDR3 DNA is TGTGCCAGCAGCCTGACTAGCGGACTCACAGATACGCAGTATTTT. This encodes CASSLTSGLTDTQYF.

This chain links TRBV15 with TRBJ2-5, with D perhaps TRBD1 (6 bases). This CDR3 has 16 amino acids. Trimming stripped 3 bases from V and 0 bases from J, with 14 bases between. The V gene's germline CDR1 is LNHNV and CDR2 YYDKDF (reference sequence). As DNA, the CDR3 is TGTGCCACCAGCAGGATCCTTACAGGGAACCAAGAGACCCAGTACTTC. As protein: CATSRILTGNQETQYF.

This CDR3 reads CASSLNGRKYEQYF. Written as DNA, the CDR3 is TGTGCCAGCAGTTTAAACGGGAGGAAATACGAGCAGTACTTC. V is TRBV27 and J is TRBJ2-7; 7 bases are a match to TRBD2. The CDR3 spans 14 residues. Germline CDR1 is MNHEY and CDR2 is SMNVEV (reference sequence). Trimming removed 2 bases from V and 4 bases from J; junction bases left unmatched: 5.

The chain links TRBV19 to TRBJ2-2, with 7 nucleotides matching TRBD1. The CDR3 runs 18 residues. CDR1 is LNHDA, CDR2 SQIVND, per germline (reference sequence). J gave up 2 bases and V 6 bases, and 15 bases lay outside the gene matches. The CDR3 nucleotides are TGTGCCAGTAGCGGGGTCCAGTCAGGGGGATTTAACACCGGGGAGCTGTTTTTT. Encoded protein: CASSGVQSGGFNTGELFF.

The rearrangement joins TRBV21-1 to TRBJ2-3; the D call in the table, TRBD2, was not verified against the DNA. TRBV21-1 is a documented pseudogene. The CDR3 contains 11 residues. The CDR3 sequence is CEEVSTDTQYF. CDR3 DNA sequence: TGTGAGGAGGTCAGCACAGATACGCAGTATTTT.